This is a list of T cell receptor beta chains from one sample in a study of T-cell memory formation after mild COVID-19. TCRdb fed the 5' RACE reads into MiXCR, producing one record per CDR3 protein. The repertoire has tens of thousands of distinct CDR3 sequences, 9.3% of them found once; the top ten carry 12%. Source material: PBMCs or a T cell subset sorted from them (not recorded which). These TCRs come from an adult woman who had mild COVID-19 (a few samples of this study predate the infection). Cell type and time point are not known. Each CDR3 is given with its conserved first and last residue. The D gene is left open where the match is weak. A row's size may be missing; if present it is once, few, many or a size class.

size: few
D: .
V: TRBV6-6
J: TRBJ1-5
DNA: TGTGCCAGCGACCCAACAGGGCATCAGCCCCAGCATTTT
CDR3: CASDPTGHQPQHF

size: few
D: TRBD1
V: TRBV4-2
J: TRBJ2-7
DNA: TGTGCCAGCAGACCCGGGACAGGGGATTCCTACGAGCAGTACTTC
CDR3: CASRPGTGDSYEQYF

size: .
D: .
V: TRBV10-3
J: TRBJ1-5
DNA: TGTGCCATCAGTGTGGACGGAGATCAGCCCCAGCATTTT
CDR3: CAISVDGDQPQHF

size: many
D: TRBD2
V: TRBV20-1
J: TRBJ2-5
DNA: TGCAGTGCCTCCGGGACTAGCGGGAGGGAGGCCTACTTC
CDR3: CSASGTSGREAYF

size: many
D: .
V: TRBV7-8
J: TRBJ2-3
DNA: TGTGCCAGCAGCTCTGGGGAACTCACAGATACGCAGTATTTT
CDR3: CASSSGELTDTQYF

size: .
D: TRBD2
V: TRBV4-2
J: TRBJ2-1
DNA: TGTGCCAGCAGCCCGGGACTAGCAGAACACAATGAGCAGTTCTTC
CDR3: CASSPGLAEHNEQFF

size: .
D: TRBD1
V: TRBV4-3
J: TRBJ2-7
DNA: TGCGCCAGCAGCCAAGACGGGACAGTCTCCCTCGAGCAGTACTTC
CDR3: CASSQDGTVSLEQYF

size: .
D: .
V: TRBV1
J: TRBJ2-3
DNA: TGCACCAGCAGCCAAGGGACTAGCGGGGGGGCTAGCACAGATACGCAGTATTTT
CDR3: CTSSQGTSGGASTDTQYF

size: .
D: TRBD1
V: TRBV28
J: TRBJ1-6
DNA: TGTGCCAGCAGTTTAGGGGACAGGGATAATTCACCCCTCCACTTT
CDR3: CASSLGDRDNSPLHF

size: many
D: .
V: TRBV12-3/TRBV12-4
J: TRBJ2-7
DNA: TGTGCCAGCAGTTTCAATGGCGGTTCCGAGCAGTACTTC
CDR3: CASSFNGGSEQYF

size: .
D: .
V: TRBV9
J: TRBJ1-5
DNA: TGTGCCAGCAGCGTAGGAAGCAATCAGCCCCAGCATTTT
CDR3: CASSVGSNQPQHF

size: many
D: TRBD1
V: TRBV13
J: TRBJ1-1
DNA: TGTGCCAGCAGCTATGGACAGGGTGAGGCTTTCTTT
CDR3: CASSYGQGEAFF

size: .
D: .
V: TRBV7-9
J: TRBJ2-7
DNA: TGTGCCAGCAGGGCGTTAAGCCACGAGCAGTACTTC
CDR3: CASRALSHEQYF

size: few
D: .
V: TRBV11-3
J: TRBJ1-3
DNA: TGTGCCAGCAGCTTAGAAGCTGGGCTTCACTCTGGAAACACCATATATTTT
CDR3: CASSLEAGLHSGNTIYF

size: few
D: .
V: TRBV6-1
J: TRBJ2-2
DNA: TGTGCCAGCACGGTGGGTGCCGGGGAGCTGTTTTTT
CDR3: CASTVGAGELFF

size: .
D: .
V: TRBV7-3
J: TRBJ2-5
DNA: TGTGCCAGCAGCTTAACACAACTAGAGACCCAGTACTTC
CDR3: CASSLTQLETQYF

size: many
D: .
V: TRBV5-1
J: TRBJ2-5
DNA: TGCGCCAGCAGCTTGGTGGTTCGTAACAGACAAGAGACCCAGTACTTC
CDR3: CASSLVVRNRQETQYF